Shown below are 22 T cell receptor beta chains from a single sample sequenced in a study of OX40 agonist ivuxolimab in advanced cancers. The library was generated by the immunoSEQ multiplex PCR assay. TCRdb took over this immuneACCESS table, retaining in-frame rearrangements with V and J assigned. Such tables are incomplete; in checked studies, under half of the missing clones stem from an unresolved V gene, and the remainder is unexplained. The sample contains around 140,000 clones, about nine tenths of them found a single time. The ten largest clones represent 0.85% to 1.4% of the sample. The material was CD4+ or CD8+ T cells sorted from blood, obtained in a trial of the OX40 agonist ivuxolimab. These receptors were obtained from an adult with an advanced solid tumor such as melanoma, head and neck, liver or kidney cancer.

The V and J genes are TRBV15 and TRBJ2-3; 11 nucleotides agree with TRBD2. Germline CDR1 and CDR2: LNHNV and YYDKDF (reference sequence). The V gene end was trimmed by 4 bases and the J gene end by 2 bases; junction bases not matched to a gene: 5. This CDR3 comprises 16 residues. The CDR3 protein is CATSKGLAENTDTQYF. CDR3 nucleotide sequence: TGTGCCACCAGCAAGGGACTAGCGGAGAACACAGATACGCAGTATTTT.

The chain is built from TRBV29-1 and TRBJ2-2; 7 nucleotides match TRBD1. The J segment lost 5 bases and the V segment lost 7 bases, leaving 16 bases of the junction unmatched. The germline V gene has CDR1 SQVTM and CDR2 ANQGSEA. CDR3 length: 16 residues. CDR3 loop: CSAHPLPGQRTGELFF. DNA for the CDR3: TGCAGCGCCCATCCTTTACCGGGACAGAGGACCGGGGAGCTGTTTTTT.

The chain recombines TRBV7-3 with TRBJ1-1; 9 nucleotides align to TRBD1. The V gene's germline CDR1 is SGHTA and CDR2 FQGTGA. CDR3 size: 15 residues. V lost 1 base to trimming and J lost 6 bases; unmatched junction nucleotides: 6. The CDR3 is CASSLNPGQGSEAFF. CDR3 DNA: TGTGCCAGCAGCTTAAACCCGGGACAGGGATCTGAAGCTTTCTTT.

The CDR3 DNA reads as TGTGCCAGCAGTGAAGGAATGCAGGGGTACGGCTATGGCTACACCTTC. Protein product: CASSEGMQGYGYGYTF. V usage is TRBV6-1 and J usage is TRBJ1-2, with TRBD1 as a possible D gene (6 bases). The V end was cut by 1 base, the J end by 4 bases, with 16 bases between. Germline V gene sequence: CDR1 MNHNS, CDR2 SASEGT. CDR3 length: 16 residues.

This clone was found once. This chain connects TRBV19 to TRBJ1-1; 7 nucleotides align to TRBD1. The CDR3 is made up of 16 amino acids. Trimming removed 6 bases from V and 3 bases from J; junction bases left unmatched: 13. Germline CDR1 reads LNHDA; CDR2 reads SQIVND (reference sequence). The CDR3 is CASSFGEGGLDTEAFF. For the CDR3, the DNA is TGTGCCAGTAGCTTCGGAGAAGGGGGCTTGGACACTGAAGCTTTCTTT.

The CDR3 region is CASSLGRASGNYEQYF. The CDR3 DNA sequence: TGTGCCAGCAGCTTGGGTCGGGCTAGCGGGAACTACGAGCAGTACTTC. The V call is TRBV5-4, the J call TRBJ2-7; 9 bases agree with TRBD2. Germline trimming cut 0 bases from V and 3 bases from J; bases unmatched to any gene: 7. Germline CDR1 is SGHNT and CDR2 is YYREEE (reference sequence). The CDR3 spans 16 residues.

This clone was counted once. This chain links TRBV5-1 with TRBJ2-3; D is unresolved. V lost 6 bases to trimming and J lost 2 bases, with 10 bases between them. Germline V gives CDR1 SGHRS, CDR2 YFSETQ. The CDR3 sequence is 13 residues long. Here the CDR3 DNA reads TGCGCCAGCAAATTGGGGAACACAGATACGCAGTATTTT. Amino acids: CASKLGNTDTQYF.

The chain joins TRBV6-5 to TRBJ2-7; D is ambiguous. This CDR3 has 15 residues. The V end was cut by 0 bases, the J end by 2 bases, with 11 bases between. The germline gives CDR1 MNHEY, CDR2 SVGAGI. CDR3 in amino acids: CASSYSHKVTYEQYF. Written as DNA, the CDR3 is TGTGCCAGCAGTTACTCCCATAAGGTAACCTACGAGCAGTACTTC.

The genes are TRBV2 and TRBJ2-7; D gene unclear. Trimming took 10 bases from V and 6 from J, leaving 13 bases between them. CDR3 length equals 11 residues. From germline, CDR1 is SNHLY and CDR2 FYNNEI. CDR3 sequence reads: CATARWGEQYF. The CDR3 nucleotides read TGTGCCACGGCACGATGGGGCGAGCAGTACTTC.

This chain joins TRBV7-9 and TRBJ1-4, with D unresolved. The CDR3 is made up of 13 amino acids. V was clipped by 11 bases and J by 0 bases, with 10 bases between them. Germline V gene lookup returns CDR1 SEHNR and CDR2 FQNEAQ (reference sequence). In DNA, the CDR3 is TGTGCCGGCCAGCGTGCAACTAATGAAAAACTGTTTTTT. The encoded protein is CAGQRATNEKLFF.

CDR3 sequence (DNA): TGCGCCAGCAGCTTAATCGGGGGAGGGGTCACAGATACGCAGTATTTT. Encoded protein: CASSLIGGGVTDTQYF. J is TRBJ2-3 and V is TRBV5-1, with 7 bases matching TRBD2. With V trimmed by 2 bases and J by 2 bases, 8 bases remained unmatched. Looked up from germline, CDR1 is SGHRS and CDR2 is YFSETQ. The CDR3 runs to 16 residues.

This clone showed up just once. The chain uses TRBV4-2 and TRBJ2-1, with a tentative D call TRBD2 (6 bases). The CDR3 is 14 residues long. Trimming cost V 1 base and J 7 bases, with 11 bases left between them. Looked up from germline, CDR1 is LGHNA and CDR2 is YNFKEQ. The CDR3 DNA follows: TGTGCCAGCAGCCAAGGGGGAGGAGGGAATGAGCAGTTCTTC. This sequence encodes CASSQGGGGNEQFF.

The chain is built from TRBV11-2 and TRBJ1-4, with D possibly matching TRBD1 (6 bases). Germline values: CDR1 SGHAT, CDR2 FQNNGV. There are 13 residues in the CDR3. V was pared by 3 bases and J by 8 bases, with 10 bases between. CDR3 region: CASSLAGEEKLFF. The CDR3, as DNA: TGTGCCAGCAGCTTGGCAGGGGAGGAAAAACTGTTTTTT.

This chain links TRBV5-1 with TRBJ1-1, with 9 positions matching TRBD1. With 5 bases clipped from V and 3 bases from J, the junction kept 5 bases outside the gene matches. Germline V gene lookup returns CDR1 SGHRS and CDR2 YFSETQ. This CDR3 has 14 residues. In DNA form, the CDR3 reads TGCGCCAGCAGATCCGGACAGGGGTACACTGAAGCTTTCTTT. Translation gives CASRSGQGYTEAFF.

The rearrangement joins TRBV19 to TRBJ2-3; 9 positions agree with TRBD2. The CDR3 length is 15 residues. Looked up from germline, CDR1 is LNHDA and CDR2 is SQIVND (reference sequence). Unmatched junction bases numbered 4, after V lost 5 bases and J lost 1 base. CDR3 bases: TGTGCCAGTAGTCAAGCGGGGGGAGGCACAGATACGCAGTATTTT. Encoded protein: CASSQAGGGTDTQYF.

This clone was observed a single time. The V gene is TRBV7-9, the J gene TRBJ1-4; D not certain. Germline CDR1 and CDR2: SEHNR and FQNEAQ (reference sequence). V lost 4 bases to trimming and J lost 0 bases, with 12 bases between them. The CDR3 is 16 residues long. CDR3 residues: CASSSRTDATNEKLFF. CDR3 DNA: TGTGCCAGCAGCTCCCGGACGGATGCAACTAATGAAAAACTGTTTTTT.

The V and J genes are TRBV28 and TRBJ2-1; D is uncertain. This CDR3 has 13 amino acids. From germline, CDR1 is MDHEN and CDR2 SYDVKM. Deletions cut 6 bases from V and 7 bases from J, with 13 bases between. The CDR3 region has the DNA TGTGCCAGCAGGGCGGCGCGGCATAATGAGCAGTTCTTC. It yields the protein CASRAARHNEQFF. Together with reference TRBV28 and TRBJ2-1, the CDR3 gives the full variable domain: DVKVTQSSRYLVKRTGEKVFLECVQDMDHENMFWYRQDPGLGLRLIYFSYDVKMKEKGDIPEGYSVSREKKERFSLILESASTNQTSMYLCASRAARHNEQFFGPGTRLTVL.

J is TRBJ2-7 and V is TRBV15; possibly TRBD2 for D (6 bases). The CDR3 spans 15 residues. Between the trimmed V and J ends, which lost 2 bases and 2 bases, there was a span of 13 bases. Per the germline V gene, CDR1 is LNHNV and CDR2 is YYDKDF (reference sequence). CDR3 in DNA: TGTGCCACCAGCAGATCAGCGGGTGCTACCTACGAGCAGTACTTC. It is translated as CATSRSAGATYEQYF.

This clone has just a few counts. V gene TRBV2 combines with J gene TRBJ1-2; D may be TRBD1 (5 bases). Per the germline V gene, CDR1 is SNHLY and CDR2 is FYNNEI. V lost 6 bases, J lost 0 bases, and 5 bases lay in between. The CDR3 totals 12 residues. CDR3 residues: CASRGPNYGYTF. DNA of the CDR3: TGTGCCAGCAGGGGGCCTAACTATGGCTACACCTTC.

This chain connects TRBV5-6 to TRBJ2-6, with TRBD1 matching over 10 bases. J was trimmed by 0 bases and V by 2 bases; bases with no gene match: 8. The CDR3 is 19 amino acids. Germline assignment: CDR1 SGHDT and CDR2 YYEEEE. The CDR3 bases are TGTGCCAGCAGCTTTAGAAGGACAGGGGGGTTCTCTGGGGCCAACGTCCTGACTTTC. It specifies CASSFRRTGGFSGANVLTF. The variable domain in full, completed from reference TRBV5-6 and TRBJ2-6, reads DAGVTQSPTHLIKTRGQQVTLRCSPKSGHDTVSWYQQALGQGPQFIFQYYEEEERQRGNFPDRFSGHQFPNYSSELNVNALLLGDSALYLCASSFRRTGGFSGANVLTFGAGSRLTVL.

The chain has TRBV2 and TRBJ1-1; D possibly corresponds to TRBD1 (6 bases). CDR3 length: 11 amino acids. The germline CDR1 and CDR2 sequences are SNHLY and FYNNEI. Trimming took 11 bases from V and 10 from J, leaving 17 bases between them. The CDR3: CALHTGKGAFF. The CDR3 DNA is TGTGCCTTACACACAGGGAAGGGAGCTTTCTTT. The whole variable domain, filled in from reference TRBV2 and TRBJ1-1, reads EPEVTQTPSHQVTQMGQEVILRCVPISNHLYFYWYRQILGQKVEFLVSFYNNEISEKSEIFDDQFSVERPDGSNFTLKIRSTKLEDSAMYFCALHTGKGAFFGQGTRLTVV.

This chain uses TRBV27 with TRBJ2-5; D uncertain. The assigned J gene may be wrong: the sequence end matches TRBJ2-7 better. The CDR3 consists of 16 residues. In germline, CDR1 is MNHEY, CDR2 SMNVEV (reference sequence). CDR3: CASSLSWGSLIYEQYF. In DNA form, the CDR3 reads TGTGCCAGCAGTTTATCCTGGGGTAGTCTGATCTACGAGCAGTACTTC.